This T cell receptor beta chain is from a study of control samples from healthy donors and cancer patients. The table came from immunoSEQ multiplex PCR; TCRdb's copy has only in-frame clones and leaves some out. The sample carries about 100,000 clones, 80% to 95% recorded once. This CDR3 is built from 12 residues. Germline lookup yields CDR1 KGHSH and CDR2 LQKENI. Trimming removed 3 bases at V and 10 bases at J, with 10 bases between. This chain connects TRBV18 to TRBJ1-3; no firm D call. Sequencing was done on a sample of blood. This receptor was obtained from a human donor in good health. The donor label of this sample is uncertain. CDR3 region: CASSPEEYTIYF. The CDR3, as DNA: TGTGCCAGCTCACCGGAAGAGTATACCATATATTTT. Together with reference TRBV18 and TRBJ1-3, the CDR3 gives the full variable domain: NAGVMQNPRHLVRRRGQEARLRCSPMKGHSHVYWYRQLPEEGLKFMVYLQKENIIDESGMPKERFSAEFPKEGPSILRIQQVVRGDSAAYFCASSPEEYTIYFGEGSWLTVV.